Listed here is a single TCR beta chain. It may be a read error: a sequence one base away is much more abundant. The data were taken from a study of CD8+CD57+ T cells in acquired aplastic anemia. It was patients with CD8+CD57+ cell expansion by flow cytometry who were chosen for sequencing. Every patient presented with severe acquired aplastic anemia. No therapy was given to patients before blood sampling. Profiles of TCR beta VDJ and CDR3 were generated from a genomic DNA template. Each CDR3 protein is one row after TCRdb ran MiXCR on the reads. This sample carries under 200,000 distinct CDR3 sequences, approximately 50% of them seen once, and the ten largest clones take about 9.7%. The sample was sorted CD4+, CD8+, or CD8+CD57+ T cells (not recorded which) from PBMCs. This clonotype was obtained from a human donor with aplastic anemia.

DNA of the CDR3: TGCGCCAGCAGCCAACCATTAGCGGGCCGCCGGGAGCTGTTTTTT. It translates to CASSQPLAGRRELFF. The rearrangement uses TRBV4-1 and TRBJ2-2; the match to TRBD2 covers 7 bases. CDR1 is MGHRA, CDR2 YSYEKL, per germline. V trimming: 2 bases; J trimming: 9 bases; junction bases outside the gene matches: 9. There are 15 residues in the CDR3.